Each of the 7 T cell receptor beta chains below was sequenced from the same sample in a study of beta chain features in type 1 diabetes. Expressed TCRB transcripts were sequenced because the entire RNA isolate underwent reverse transcription. The assay was immunoSEQ multiplex PCR, and TCRdb's table has in-frame clones only and misses some. There are roughly 370,000 clones in the sample; over 11% occur only once, and 0.035% to 0.04% lies in the top ten. The sample taken for sequencing was naive CD4+ T cells from blood. Source of these receptors: a man aged 30 to 45 in good health.

This clone was detected a few times. The rearrangement links TRBV19 to TRBJ2-1; unclear D gene. The CDR3 runs 16 residues. Looked up from germline, CDR1 is LNHDA and CDR2 is SQIVND (reference sequence). The V end was cut by 1 base, the J end by 0 bases, with 10 bases between. The CDR3 spells CASSIGAGFSYNEQFF. The CDR3 region has the DNA TGTGCCAGTAGTATAGGAGCTGGCTTCTCCTACAATGAGCAGTTCTTC. The whole variable domain, remainder taken from reference TRBV19 and TRBJ2-1, is DGGITQSPKYLFRKEGQNVTLSCEQNLNHDAMYWYRQDPGQGLRLIYYSQIVNDFQKGDIAEGYSVSREKKESFPLTVTSAQKNPTAFYLCASSIGAGFSYNEQFFGPGTRLTVL.

The CDR3 here is CASTEGRKNTEAFF. The CDR3 DNA is TGTGCCAGCACAGAGGGACGGAAGAACACTGAAGCTTTCTTT. V and J are TRBV7-9 and TRBJ1-1, with D maybe TRBD1 (5 bases). Trimming took off 7 bases at V and 1 base at J, with 13 bases between the two ends. This CDR3 region has 14 residues. Germline V CDR1 and CDR2: SEHNR, FQNEAQ (reference sequence). Based on the CDR3 plus reference TRBV7-9 and TRBJ1-1, the full variable domain is DTGVSQNPRHKITKRGQNVTFRCDPISEHNRLYWYRQTLGQGPEFLTYFQNEAQLEKSRLLSDRFSAERPKGSFSTLEIQRTEQGDSAMYLCASTEGRKNTEAFFGQGTRLTVV.

This clone has a handful of counts. The chain links TRBV7-2 to TRBJ2-7, with 11 bases aligning to TRBD2. Germline assignment: CDR1 SGHTA and CDR2 FQGNSA. Losses at the gene ends were 3 bases for V and 2 bases for J; bases not matched to a gene: 6. The CDR3 contains 16 residues. CDR3 residues: CASSFRLAGSTYEQYF. DNA for the CDR3: TGTGCCAGCAGCTTCAGACTAGCGGGGTCGACCTACGAGCAGTACTTC.

This clone was recorded a few times. The genes are TRBV15 and TRBJ2-7; D not resolved. Germline V gives CDR1 LNHNV, CDR2 YYDKDF (reference sequence). The CDR3 sequence is 12 residues long. Trimming left V 0 bases short and J 3 bases short, with 3 bases between. CDR3 loop: CATSRDHYEQYF. In nucleotides, the CDR3 is TGTGCCACCAGCAGAGACCACTACGAGCAGTACTTC.

Only a few counts were recorded for this clone. The rearrangement links TRBV7-3 to TRBJ2-3; tentatively, D is TRBD2 (6 bases). The germline V gene encodes CDR1 SGHTA and CDR2 FQGTGA. The CDR3 runs to 15 residues. Trimming took 5 bases from V and 0 from J, leaving 12 bases between them. The CDR3 sequence: CASSPYGGSTDTQYF. In DNA form, the CDR3 reads TGTGCCAGCAGCCCTTATGGGGGGAGCACAGATACGCAGTATTTT.

Only one count was recorded for this clone. The rearrangement joins TRBV9 to TRBJ2-4; D is unclear. Trimming stripped 0 bases from V and 1 base from J, with 11 bases between. The CDR3 is 16 amino acids. Germline V lookup: CDR1 SGDLS, CDR2 YYNGEE. In DNA form, the CDR3 reads TGTGCCAGCAGCGTAGATGGGGATCCGGCCAAAAACATTCAGTACTTC. Translation: CASSVDGDPAKNIQYF. Full variable domain (outside the CDR3, taken from reference TRBV9 and TRBJ2-4): DSGVTQTPKHLITATGQRVTLRCSPRSGDLSVYWYQQSLDQGLQFLIQYYNGEERAKGNILERFSAQQFPDLHSELNLSSLELGDSALYFCASSVDGDPAKNIQYFGAGTRLSVL.

The genes are TRBV5-6 and TRBJ2-7; D possibly corresponds to TRBD2 (6 bases). This CDR3 comprises 13 residues. V lost 3 bases to trimming and J lost 4 bases, with 11 bases between them. Germline V gives CDR1 SGHDT, CDR2 YYEEEE. The CDR3 DNA reads as TGTGCCAGCAGCTCCGGGGGTCTGTACGAGCAGTACTTC. It yields the protein CASSSGGLYEQYF.